One sample yielded the 18 T cell receptor beta chains listed below, sequenced in a study of CD8+ T cells in alopecia areata. RNA, once extracted, was reverse transcribed into cDNA for use as the sequencing template. The method was immunoSEQ multiplex PCR; TCRdb's version includes in-frame clones alone and lacks a portion of them. The repertoire has 65,000 to 90,000 clones, just over 50% of them found once; the top ten carry around 6%. The sequenced sample consisted of NKG2D-high CD8+ T cells sorted from blood. These receptors were collected from a human donor with alopecia areata.

The CDR3 DNA reads TGTGCCAGCAGTCTGGAGGGCCTAGAGACCCAGTACTTC. Translation gives CASSLEGLETQYF. The chain uses TRBV28 and TRBJ2-5, with D possibly TRBD2 on 6 matching bases. CDR3 length equals 13 residues. The V and J ends lost 5 bases and 4 bases respectively, with 11 bases between them. Germline V gene data show CDR1 as MDHEN and CDR2 as SYDVKM.

The V and J genes are TRBV11-2 and TRBJ2-1; 7 nucleotides match TRBD1. After removal of 2 bases from V and 7 bases from J, the junction contained 14 bases not matched to a gene. The CDR3 totals 17 residues. CDR1 SGHAT and CDR2 FQNNGV come from the germline V gene. CDR3 residues: CASSLSTWIGGENEQFF. The CDR3, as DNA: TGTGCCAGCAGCTTATCAACCTGGATAGGGGGCGAAAATGAGCAGTTCTTC.

V is TRBV6-5 and J is TRBJ1-6, with D tentatively TRBD1 (5 bases). The germline V gene has CDR1 MNHEY and CDR2 SVGAGI. V lost 4 bases and J lost 10, with 17 bases in between. The CDR3 has 15 amino acids. The CDR3 protein is CASSSTSYGGSPLHF. The CDR3 nucleotides are TGTGCCAGCAGTTCAACATCCTATGGGGGATCACCCCTCCACTTT.

This clone has more than one count but fewer than ten. V is TRBV29-1 and J is TRBJ2-5; D not resolved. Germline V gene data show CDR1 as SQVTM and CDR2 as ANQGSEA. V gave up 8 bases and J gave up 5 bases, with 18 bases separating them. This CDR3 spans 13 amino acids. The CDR3 sequence: CSMPDGLSETQYF. The CDR3 coding sequence is TGCAGCATGCCGGACGGGCTCTCTGAGACCCAGTACTTC. Looking up the rest from reference TRBV29-1 and TRBJ2-5 gives the full variable domain: SAVISQKPSRDICQRGTSLTIQCQVDSQVTMMFWYRQQPGQSLTLIATANQGSEATYESGFVIDKFPISRPNLTFSTLTVSNMSPEDSSIYLCSMPDGLSETQYFGPGTRLLVL.

In nucleotides, the CDR3 is TGTGCCAGCAGCAGCTTCAGGGGTGGCGATTCACCCCTCCACTTT. Its protein product is CASSSFRGGDSPLHF. The J gene is TRBJ1-6, the V gene TRBV7-9; TRBD1 is a possible D gene (6 bases). Germline V gene lookup returns CDR1 SEHNR and CDR2 FQNEAQ (reference sequence). V was cut by 5 bases and J by 8 bases, with 16 bases left in between. The CDR3 spans 15 residues.

The V call is TRBV27, the J call TRBJ2-1; TRBD1 might be the D (5 bases). The CDR3 length is 13 residues. CDR1 MNHEY and CDR2 SMNVEV come from the germline V gene (reference sequence). Trimming removed 7 bases from V and 8 bases from J, with 15 bases in between. The CDR3 bases are TGTGCCAGCACCATTAGGGGTGGGGATGAGCAGTTCTTC. Its translation: CASTIRGGDEQFF.

The genes are TRBV5-6 and TRBJ2-5; unclear D gene. Germline values: CDR1 SGHDT, CDR2 YYEEEE. There are 13 residues in the CDR3. V shed 4 bases and J shed 4 bases, with 11 bases lying between them. In DNA form, the CDR3 reads TGTGCCAGCAGCCCTTCTACGGGAGAGACCCAGTACTTC. Amino acid sequence: CASSPSTGETQYF. Based on the CDR3 plus reference TRBV5-6 and TRBJ2-5, the full variable domain is DAGVTQSPTHLIKTRGQQVTLRCSPKSGHDTVSWYQQALGQGPQFIFQYYEEEERQRGNFPDRFSGHQFPNYSSELNVNALLLGDSALYLCASSPSTGETQYFGPGTRLLVL.

The rearrangement joins TRBV7-9 to TRBJ1-5; D is unresolved. This CDR3 is 14 amino acids long. V was clipped by 4 bases and J by 0 bases, with 7 bases between them. Germline CDR1 reads SEHNR; CDR2 reads FQNEAQ (reference sequence). The CDR3 region is CASSWTDSNQPQHF. The CDR3 nucleotides read TGTGCCAGCAGCTGGACCGATAGCAATCAGCCCCAGCATTTT.

The J gene is TRBJ2-1, the V gene TRBV5-1, with 7 bases identical to TRBD1. This CDR3 is built from 15 residues. J was trimmed by 0 bases and V by 0 bases; bases with no gene match: 0. Germline-derived CDR1 and CDR2 are SGHRS and YFSETQ. CDR3 loop: CASSLGDSSYNEQFF. The CDR3 DNA sequence: TGCGCCAGCAGCTTGGGGGACAGCTCCTACAATGAGCAGTTCTTC.

This clone was counted between two and nine times. V and J are TRBV29-1 and TRBJ2-7; D remains ambiguous. The V gene's germline CDR1 is SQVTM and CDR2 ANQGSEA. The CDR3 has 12 amino acids. Trimming removed 5 bases from V and 1 base from J, with 9 bases in between. The CDR3 loop is CSVLAESYEQYF. CDR3 DNA sequence: TGCAGCGTTCTGGCGGAGTCCTACGAGCAGTACTTC.

The chain combines TRBV5-1 with TRBJ1-5; D call uncertain. Germline V gene data show CDR1 as SGHRS and CDR2 as YFSETQ. The CDR3 is 11 amino acids. V was cut by 0 bases and J by 11 bases, with 6 bases left in between. CDR3 DNA: TGCGCCAGCAGCTTGGTGGAATCCCAGCATTTT. This codes for CASSLVESQHF.

CDR3 sequence reads: CASSPPRATEAFF. The CDR3 nucleotides are TGTGCCAGCAGCCCTCCCAGGGCCACTGAAGCTTTCTTT. This chain uses TRBV13 with TRBJ1-1, with D perhaps matching TRBD1 (5 bases). The CDR3 loop spans 13 amino acids. Trimming removed 5 bases from V and 4 bases from J, with 11 bases in between. Germline lookup yields CDR1 PRHDT and CDR2 FYEKMQ (reference sequence).

On this clone: Within the sample, other DNA sequences also encode this same CDR3. The chain links TRBV5-1 to TRBJ2-7; the D is unclear. Germline loops: CDR1 SGHRS, CDR2 YFSETQ. The CDR3 is 11 amino acids. V dropped 0 bases and J dropped 4 bases, with 2 bases sitting between them. CDR3 bases: TGCGCCAGCAGCTTGGGTTACGAGCAGTACTTC. It encodes CASSLGYEQYF.

The V call is TRBV5-6, the J call TRBJ1-2; D remains unclear. The CDR3 loop spans 13 amino acids. Germline loops: CDR1 SGHDT, CDR2 YYEEEE. V lost 0 bases to trimming and J lost 0 bases, with 3 bases between them. The CDR3 DNA follows: TGTGCCAGCAGCTTGGGATCTAACTATGGCTACACCTTC. Translation: CASSLGSNYGYTF.

V gene TRBV2 combines with J gene TRBJ1-2; no clear D gene. Germline V gives CDR1 SNHLY, CDR2 FYNNEI. CDR3 length: 12 residues. Trimming took 7 bases from V and 3 from J, leaving 9 bases between them. The CDR3 region has the DNA TGTGCCAGCACCGAGACTCACTATGGCTACACCTTC. Translated: CASTETHYGYTF.

This clone was counted only a few times. The chain recombines TRBV29-1 with TRBJ1-2; D is unclear. CDR1 is SQVTM and CDR2 is ANQGSEA in the germline V gene. The CDR3 contains 14 residues. V lost 1 base to trimming and J lost 4 bases, with 13 bases between them. In DNA form, the CDR3 reads TGCAGCGTTGAAGGTTCGGGATCAGCCTATGGCTACACCTTC. Its translation: CSVEGSGSAYGYTF.

Notes on this clone: This may come from a read error, since a much larger clone is one base off. The V call is TRBV7-9, the J call TRBJ2-7, with a possible D match to TRBD1 (6 bases). V was cut by 8 bases and J by 6 bases, with 17 bases left in between. The CDR3 loop spans 13 amino acids. CDR1 is SEHNR, CDR2 FQNEAQ, per germline (reference sequence). CDR3 sequence: CASADADRSEQYF. In nucleotides, the CDR3 is TGTGCCAGCGCAGACGCCGACAGGAGCGAGCAGTACTTC.

This clone was seen more than once but under ten times. V is TRBV29-1 and J is TRBJ2-5; 8 bases are shared with TRBD2. The germline V gene encodes CDR1 SQVTM and CDR2 ANQGSEA. The CDR3 length is 17 residues. V lost 0 bases and J lost 1; bases outside the gene matches: 10. CDR3 region: CSVEEGVGGAAQETQYF. CDR3 in DNA: TGCAGCGTTGAAGAGGGGGTCGGGGGGGCGGCCCAAGAGACCCAGTACTTC. The complete variable domain, with remaining parts taken from reference TRBV29-1 and TRBJ2-5, reads SAVISQKPSRDICQRGTSLTIQCQVDSQVTMMFWYRQQPGQSLTLIATANQGSEATYESGFVIDKFPISRPNLTFSTLTVSNMSPEDSSIYLCSVEEGVGGAAQETQYFGPGTRLLVL.